This paragraph reports one TCR beta chain. As yet, its antigen is unknown. This record belongs to a study of cytomegalovirus exposure and HLA in healthy donors. On the study more broadly: Counted in an early data release were roughly 81 million unique TCRs from HLA-typed donors.

The PCR was carried out with 60 Vbeta primers and 13 Jbeta primers. Assay used: immunoSEQ multiplex PCR; TCRdb lists only in-frame clones, some missing. The sample includes around 49,000 clones, 80% of them seen just once. The study, taken as a whole, reports: In the analysis, some V segments, TRBV6-2 and TRBV6-3 included, were excluded as indistinguishable. Analysis was carried out at a later point, and it linked a missense DCLRE1C variant to TCR beta V- and J-gene trimming. It was about 180 TCR beta chains that were listed as cytomegalovirus-associated.

The CDR3 is made up of 15 amino acids. The V end was cut by 1 base, the J end by 5 bases, with 14 bases between. Germline CDR1 and CDR2: SEHNR and FQNEAQ (reference sequence). The receptor comes from a man in his thirties or forties in good health and CMV-seropositive. The specimen was PBMCs. The chain joins TRBV7-9 to TRBJ2-5; D is perhaps TRBD2 (7 bases). CDR3 sequence (DNA): TGTGCCAGCAGCTTAGAACGGGGGGCCGGGGAGACCCAGTACTTC. Amino acids: CASSLERGAGETQYF.